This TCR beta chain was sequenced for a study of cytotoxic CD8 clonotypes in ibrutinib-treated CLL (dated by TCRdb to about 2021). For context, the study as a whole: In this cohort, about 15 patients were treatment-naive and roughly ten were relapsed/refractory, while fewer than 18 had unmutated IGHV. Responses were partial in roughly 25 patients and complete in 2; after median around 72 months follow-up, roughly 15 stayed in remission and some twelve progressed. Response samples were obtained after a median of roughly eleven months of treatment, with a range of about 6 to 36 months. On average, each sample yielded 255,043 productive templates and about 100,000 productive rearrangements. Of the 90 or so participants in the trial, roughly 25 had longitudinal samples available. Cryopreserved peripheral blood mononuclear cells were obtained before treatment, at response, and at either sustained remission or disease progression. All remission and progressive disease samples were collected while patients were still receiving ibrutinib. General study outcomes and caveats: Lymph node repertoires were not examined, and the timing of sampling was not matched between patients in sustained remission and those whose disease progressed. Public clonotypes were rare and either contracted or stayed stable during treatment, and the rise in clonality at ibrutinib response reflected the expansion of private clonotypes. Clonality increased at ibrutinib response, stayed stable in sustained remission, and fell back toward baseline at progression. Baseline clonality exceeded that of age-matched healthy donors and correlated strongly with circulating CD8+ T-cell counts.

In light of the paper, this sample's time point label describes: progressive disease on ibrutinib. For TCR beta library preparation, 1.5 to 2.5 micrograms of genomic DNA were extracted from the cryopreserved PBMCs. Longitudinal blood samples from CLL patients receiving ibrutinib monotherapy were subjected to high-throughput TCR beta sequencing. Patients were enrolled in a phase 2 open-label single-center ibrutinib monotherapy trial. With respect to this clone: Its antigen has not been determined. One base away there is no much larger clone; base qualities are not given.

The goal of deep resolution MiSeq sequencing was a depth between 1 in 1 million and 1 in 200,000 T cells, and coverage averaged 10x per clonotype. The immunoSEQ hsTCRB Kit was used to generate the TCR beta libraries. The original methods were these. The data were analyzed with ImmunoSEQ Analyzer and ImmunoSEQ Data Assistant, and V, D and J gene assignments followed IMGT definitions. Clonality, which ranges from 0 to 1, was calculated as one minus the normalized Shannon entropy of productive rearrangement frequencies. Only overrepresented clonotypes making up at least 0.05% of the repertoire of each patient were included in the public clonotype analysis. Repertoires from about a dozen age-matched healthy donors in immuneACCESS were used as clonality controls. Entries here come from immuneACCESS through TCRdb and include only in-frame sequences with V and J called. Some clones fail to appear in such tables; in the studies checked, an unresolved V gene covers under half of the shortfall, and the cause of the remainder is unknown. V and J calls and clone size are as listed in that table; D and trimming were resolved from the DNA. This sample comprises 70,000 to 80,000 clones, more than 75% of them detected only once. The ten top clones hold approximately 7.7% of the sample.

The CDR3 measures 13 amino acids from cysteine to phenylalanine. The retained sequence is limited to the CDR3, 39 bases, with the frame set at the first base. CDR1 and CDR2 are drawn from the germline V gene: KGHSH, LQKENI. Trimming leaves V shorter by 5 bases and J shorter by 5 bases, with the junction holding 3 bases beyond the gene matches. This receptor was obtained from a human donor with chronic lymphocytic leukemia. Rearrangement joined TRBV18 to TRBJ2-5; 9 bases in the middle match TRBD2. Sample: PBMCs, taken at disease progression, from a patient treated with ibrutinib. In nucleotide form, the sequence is TGTGCCAGCTCAAGCGGACTAGCGGAGACCCAGTACTTC. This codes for CASSSGLAETQYF.